This entry features one T cell receptor beta chain sequence. TCRdb's table, derived via immunoSEQ multiplex PCR, lists solely in-frame clones and lacks some. The sample has tens of thousands of clones, roughly 92% seen once; the top ten hold more than 2%. The entry originates in a study of T cell changes during pregnancy in multiple sclerosis. Germline-derived CDR1 and CDR2 are SGHNT and YYREEE (reference sequence). V lost 0 bases and J lost 4, with 10 bases in between. This CDR3 is 14 amino acids long. The sequence was obtained from a female donor with multiple sclerosis, enrolled in a pregnancy study. Sequences were derived from peripheral blood, sampled in the first trimester of pregnancy. The chain employs TRBV5-4 and TRBJ1-2; D unclear. CDR3 DNA sequence: TGTGCCAGCAGCTTGGCCGCCACAAGCTATGGCTACACCTTC. Translated: CASSLAATSYGYTF.